This T cell receptor (beta chain) was captured in a study of cytomegalovirus exposure and HLA in healthy donors. Whole-study results and caveats: A subsequent analysis found that TCR clusters from the first cohort also tended to co-occur in the approximately 130 validation repertoires, with about 94% of cluster scores above 0. Rare TCR sequences dominated, though some public TCRs recurred in many donors. Researchers catalogued 164 TCR beta chains as cytomegalovirus-associated.

Worth noting for this clone: Its specificity is not known.

CDR1 and CDR2 (germline): MNHEY, SMNVEV (reference sequence). The V gene end was trimmed by 8 bases and the J gene end by 1 base; junction bases not matched to a gene: 12. This CDR3 has 16 residues. TCRdb keeps only in-frame clones here, not all; method: immunoSEQ multiplex PCR. The sample contains 250,000 or so clones, more than 75% of which appear only once. Sequenced: PBMCs. This sequence joins TRBV27 and TRBJ2-3, with 7 bases matching TRBD2. The source of this sequence is a man between 18 and 35 years old in good health and CMV-seronegative. The CDR3 sequence is CASGPTGRAGTDTQYF. As DNA, the CDR3 is TGTGCCAGCGGTCCGACGGGGAGGGCCGGCACAGATACGCAGTATTTT.